These T cell receptor beta chains were read from a single sample in a study of blood T cell repertoires in COVID-19. The assay was immunoSEQ multiplex PCR, and TCRdb's table has in-frame clones only and misses some. This table holds 170,000 or so clones, about 86% found once. The sample consisted of peripheral blood. The receptor source for this set is a man between 45 and 60 years old with active or convalescent COVID-19. Each CDR3 is given with its conserved first and last residue. A D gene is named only where the DNA matches it firmly. The size of a clone is reported for some rows only, either as once, few or many, or as a class for expanded clones.

TRBV4-2,TRBJ2-1,-,TRBD2,CASSTSGGAYNEQFF,TGTGCCAGCAGTACTAGCGGGGGGGCCTACAATGAGCAGTTCTTC
TRBV7-2,TRBJ1-4,-,-,CASSLVGIPTGNEKLFF,TGTGCCAGCAGCTTAGTTGGAATCCCGACGGGAAATGAAAAACTGTTTTTT
TRBV7-9,TRBJ1-2,medium-sized,-,CASSTSGADYGYTF,TGTGCCAGCAGCACTTCTGGGGCGGACTATGGCTACACCTTC
TRBV6-1,TRBJ2-7,-,-,CASSEADWTDYEQYF,TGTGCCAGCAGTGAAGCGGACTGGACAGACTACGAGCAGTACTTC
TRBV9,TRBJ2-5,-,TRBD2,CASSVGTSELQETQYF,TGTGCCAGCAGCGTAGGGACTAGCGAATTACAAGAGACCCAGTACTTC
TRBV7-2,TRBJ2-5,-,-,CASSLLGYQETQYF,TGTGCCAGCAGCTTATTGGGCTACCAAGAGACCCAGTACTTC
TRBV6-7,TRBJ2-3,-,TRBD2,CASSYRSTSGRSDTQYF,TGTGCCAGCAGTTACCGATCGACTAGCGGGAGATCAGATACGCAGTATTTT
TRBV30,TRBJ1-5,-,TRBD1,CAWSGPPGGDNQPQHF,TGTGCCTGGAGCGGCCCCCCAGGGGGCGACAATCAGCCCCAGCATTTT
TRBV5-4,TRBJ2-7,-,TRBD2,CASSLGGSGTYEQYF,TGTGCCAGCAGCTTGGGGGGTAGCGGGACCTACGAGCAGTACTTC
TRBV13,TRBJ2-3,-,-,CASSPSQIGTDTQYF,TGTGCCAGCAGCCCCTCTCAAATAGGCACAGATACGCAGTATTTT
TRBV7-2,TRBJ2-1,-,-,CASSAWAGNEQFF,TGTGCCAGCAGTGCTTGGGCAGGGAATGAGCAGTTCTTC
TRBV12-5,TRBJ1-1,-,-,CASGLSWEYTEAFF,TGTGCTAGTGGTTTGTCATGGGAGTACACTGAAGCTTTCTTT
TRBV7-9,TRBJ2-7,-,-,CASSLVNSYEQYF,TGTGCCAGCAGCTTAGTTAACTCCTACGAGCAGTACTTC
TRBV7-9,TRBJ1-1,-,-,CASSAHRDRNTEAFF,TGTGCCAGCAGCGCACACAGGGATCGTAACACTGAAGCTTTCTTT
TRBV5-1,TRBJ1-1,-,-,CASSLGQMNTEAFF,TGCGCCAGCAGCTTGGGTCAGATGAACACTGAAGCTTTCTTT
TRBV13,TRBJ1-5,-,-,CASSRRGLQGSQPQHF,TGTGCCAGCAGCCGAAGGGGACTCCAAGGTAGTCAGCCCCAGCATTTT
TRBV6-1,TRBJ1-1,-,-,CASSVTTGPWNTEAFF,TGTGCCAGCAGTGTGACCACAGGGCCTTGGAACACTGAAGCTTTCTTT
TRBV5-1,TRBJ1-1,-,-,CASSTDRPDTEAFF,TGCGCCAGCAGCACGGACAGACCTGACACTGAAGCTTTCTTT
TRBV5-5,TRBJ2-2,-,-,CASSWSGTGELFF,TGTGCCAGCAGCTGGAGTGGCACCGGGGAGCTGTTTTTT
TRBV6-1,TRBJ2-7,few,-,CASSEVGGYEQYF,TGTGCCAGCAGTGAGGTAGGAGGCTACGAGCAGTACTTC
TRBV19,TRBJ1-1,-,-,CASSIKGKNTEAFF,TGTGCCAGTAGTATCAAGGGGAAGAACACTGAAGCTTTCTTT
TRBV9,TRBJ1-2,-,-,CASSPGEDYGYTF,TGTGCCAGCAGCCCTGGGGAGGACTATGGCTACACCTTC
TRBV7-3,TRBJ1-1,few,-,CATGQGPNTEAFF,TGTGCCACCGGACAAGGCCCAAACACTGAAGCTTTCTTT
TRBV24-1,TRBJ2-7,-,-,CATSHSGGWEQYF,TGTGCCACCAGTCATTCCGGGGGTTGGGAGCAGTACTTC
TRBV5-1,TRBJ2-5,-,-,CASSSNTGIQETQYF,TGCGCCAGCAGCAGCAACACCGGGATCCAAGAGACCCAGTACTTC
TRBV5-1,TRBJ2-2,few,TRBD2,CASSRGVAGETGELFF,TGCGCCAGCAGCCGAGGAGTAGCGGGAGAAACCGGGGAGCTGTTTTTT
TRBV7-2,TRBJ1-1,-,TRBD1,CASSFRQGSEAFF,TGTGCCAGCAGCTTTCGACAGGGCAGTGAAGCTTTCTTT
TRBV6-4,TRBJ2-3,-,TRBD2,CASSDSSGSPTDTQYF,TGTGCCAGCAGTGACTCGAGCGGGAGCCCCACAGATACGCAGTATTTT
TRBV11-2,TRBJ1-1,-,-,CASSLVGGSTEAFF,TGTGCCAGCAGCTTAGTCGGGGGAAGCACTGAAGCTTTCTTT
TRBV5-5,TRBJ1-6,-,TRBD1,CASSSPGTGNSPLHF,TGTGCCAGCAGCTCCCCCGGGACAGGAAATTCACCCCTCCACTTT
TRBV20-1,TRBJ1-3,-,TRBD1,CSASAEEGGGNTIYF,TGCAGTGCTAGTGCTGAGGAAGGGGGCGGAAACACCATATATTTT
TRBV2,TRBJ2-3,-,-,CASRGGTTAADTQYF,TGTGCCAGCAGGGGGGGGACAACAGCCGCAGATACGCAGTATTTT
TRBV5-1,TRBJ1-4,-,-,CASSLAGGDEKLFF,TGCGCCAGCAGCTTGGCGGGGGGCGATGAAAAACTGTTTTTT
TRBV5-1,TRBJ2-5,-,TRBD1,CASSLQGQPQETQYF,TGCGCCAGCAGCTTGCAGGGACAGCCCCAAGAGACCCAGTACTTC
TRBV6-6,TRBJ1-1,-,TRBD1,CASSPGTGKNPEAFF,TGTGCCAGCAGCCCCGGGACAGGGAAAAACCCTGAAGCTTTCTTT
TRBV28,TRBJ2-3,-,TRBD1,CASSWGQPTDTQYF,TGTGCCAGCAGTTGGGGACAGCCCACAGATACGCAGTATTTT
TRBV5-1,TRBJ1-1,-,TRBD1,CASSTDRGQTEAFF,TGCGCCAGCAGCACCGACAGGGGGCAGACTGAAGCTTTCTTT
TRBV19,TRBJ2-2,-,TRBD2,CASRTPGAGGDTGELFF,TGTGCCAGTAGAACCCCGGGGGCGGGAGGGGACACCGGGGAGCTGTTTTTT
TRBV19,TRBJ1-5,-,TRBD1,CASSFGTGAQPQHF,TGTGCCAGTAGTTTCGGGACAGGGGCCCAGCCCCAGCATTTT
TRBV5-1,TRBJ2-3,-,-,CASGRGSTDTQYF,TGCGCCAGCGGACGCGGGAGCACAGATACGCAGTATTTT
TRBV7-6,TRBJ2-7,-,TRBD1,CASSLDRTGISYEQYF,TGTGCCAGCAGCTTAGATAGGACAGGGATCTCCTACGAGCAGTACTTC
TRBV19,TRBJ2-2,-,TRBD2,CASLQAGGSKGNTGELFF,TGTGCCAGTCTCCAAGCGGGAGGGAGTAAAGGGAACACCGGGGAGCTGTTTTTT
TRBV29-1,TRBJ1-2,-,TRBD1,CSITGGSYGYTF,TGCAGCATTACAGGGGGCAGCTATGGCTACACCTTC
TRBV28,TRBJ1-5,-,TRBD1,CASSFGDRDNQPQHF,TGTGCCAGCAGTTTCGGGGACAGGGACAATCAGCCCCAGCATTTT